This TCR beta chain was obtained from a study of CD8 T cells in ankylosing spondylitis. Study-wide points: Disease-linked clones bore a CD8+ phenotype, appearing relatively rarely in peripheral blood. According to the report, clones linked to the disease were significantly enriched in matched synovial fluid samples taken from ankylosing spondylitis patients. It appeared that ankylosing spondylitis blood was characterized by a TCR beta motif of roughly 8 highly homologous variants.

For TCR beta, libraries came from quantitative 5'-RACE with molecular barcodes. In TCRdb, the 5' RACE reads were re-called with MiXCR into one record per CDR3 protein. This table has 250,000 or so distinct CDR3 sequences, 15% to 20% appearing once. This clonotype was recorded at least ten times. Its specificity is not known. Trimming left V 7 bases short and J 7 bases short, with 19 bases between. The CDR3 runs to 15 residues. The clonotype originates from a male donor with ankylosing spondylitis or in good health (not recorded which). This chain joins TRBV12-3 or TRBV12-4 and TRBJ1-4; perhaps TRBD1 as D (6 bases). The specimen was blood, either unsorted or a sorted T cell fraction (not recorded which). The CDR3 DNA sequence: TGTGCCAGCACCGAACCCTGGGACATCGGTGAAAAACTGTTTTTT. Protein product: CASTEPWDIGEKLFF.